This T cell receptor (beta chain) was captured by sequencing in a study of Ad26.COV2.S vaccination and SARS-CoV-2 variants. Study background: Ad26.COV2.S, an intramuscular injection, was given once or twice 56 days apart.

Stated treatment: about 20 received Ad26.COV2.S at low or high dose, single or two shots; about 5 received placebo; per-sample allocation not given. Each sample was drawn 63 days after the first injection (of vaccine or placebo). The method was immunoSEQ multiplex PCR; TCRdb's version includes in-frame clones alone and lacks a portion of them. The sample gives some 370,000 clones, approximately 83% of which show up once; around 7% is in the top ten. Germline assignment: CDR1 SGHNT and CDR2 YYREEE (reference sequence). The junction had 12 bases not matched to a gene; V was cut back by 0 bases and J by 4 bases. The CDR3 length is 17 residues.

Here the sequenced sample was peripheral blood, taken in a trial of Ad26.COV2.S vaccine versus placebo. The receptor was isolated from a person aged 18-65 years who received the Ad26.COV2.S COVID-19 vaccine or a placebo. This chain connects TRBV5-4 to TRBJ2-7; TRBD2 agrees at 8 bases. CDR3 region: CASSLVAGAGEHYEQYF. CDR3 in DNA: TGTGCCAGCAGCTTGGTGGCCGGAGCGGGGGAACATTACGAGCAGTACTTC. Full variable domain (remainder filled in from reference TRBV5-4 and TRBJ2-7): ETGVTQSPTHLIKTRGQQVTLRCSSQSGHNTVSWYQQALGQGPQFIFQYYREEENGRGNFPPRFSGLQFPNYSSELNVNALELDDSALYLCASSLVAGAGEHYEQYFGPGTRLTVT.